This note documents a single T cell receptor beta chain sequence. Its target is unknown. The V gene's germline CDR1 is SGHAT and CDR2 FQNNGV. After removal of 5 bases from V and 4 bases from J, the junction contained 7 bases not matched to a gene. This CDR3 has 15 residues. The data belong to a study of cytomegalovirus exposure and HLA in healthy donors. The PCR used 60 Vbeta and 13 Jbeta primers. Some clones are missing from TCRdb's copy, which holds only in-frame ones; the method was immunoSEQ multiplex PCR. The profile shows fewer than 150,000 clones, about 80% of them singletons. Study results and caveats: Rarity held for most TCR sequences, but there were some public TCRs that occurred in many donors.

The chain is built from TRBV11-2 and TRBJ2-1; 8 bases map to TRBD1. The sequencing input was PBMCs. The TCR originated in a man between 35 and 55 years old in good health and CMV-seropositive. The CDR3 region is CASSPDRGLYNEQFF. The CDR3 DNA is TGTGCCAGCAGCCCCGACAGGGGACTTTACAATGAGCAGTTCTTC.